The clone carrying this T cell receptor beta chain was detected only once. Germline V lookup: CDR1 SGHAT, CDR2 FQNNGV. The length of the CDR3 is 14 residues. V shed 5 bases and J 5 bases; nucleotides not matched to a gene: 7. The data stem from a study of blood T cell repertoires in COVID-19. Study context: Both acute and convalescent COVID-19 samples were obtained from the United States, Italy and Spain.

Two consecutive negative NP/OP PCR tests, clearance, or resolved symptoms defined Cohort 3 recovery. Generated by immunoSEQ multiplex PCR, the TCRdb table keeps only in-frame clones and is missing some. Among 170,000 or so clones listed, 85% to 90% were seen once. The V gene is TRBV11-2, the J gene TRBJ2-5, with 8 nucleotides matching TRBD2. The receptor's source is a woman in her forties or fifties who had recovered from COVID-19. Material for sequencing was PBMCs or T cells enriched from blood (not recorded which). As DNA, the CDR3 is TGTGCCAGCAGCCTCGGGGGGGCGAGGGAGACCCAGTACTTC. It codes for CASSLGGARETQYF.